These 30 T cell receptor beta chains originate from one sample sequenced in a study of cytomegalovirus exposure and HLA in healthy donors. PCR primers comprised 60 Vbeta and 13 Jbeta primers. The protocol was immunoSEQ multiplex PCR, while the TCRdb copy is restricted to in-frame clones and leaves out a portion. Of 150,000 to 200,000 clones listed, approximately 80% are singletons. Sequenced: PBMCs. The receptors were sampled from a man aged 18 to 30 in good health and CMV-seronegative.

V is TRBV6-1 and J is TRBJ2-5, with 10 bases lining up with TRBD2. The CDR3 is 16 amino acids. Trimming took 4 bases from V and 5 from J; bases not matched to a gene: 10. CDR1 MNHNS and CDR2 SASEGT come from the germline V gene. CDR3 DNA sequence: TGTGCCAGCAGTGTAGGGTCTAGCGGGGGAGGGGAGACCCAGTACTTC. This encodes CASSVGSSGGGETQYF.

This chain connects TRBV30 to TRBJ1-5, with D unresolved. The CDR3 runs 14 residues. Germline lookup yields CDR1 GTSNPN and CDR2 SVGIG (reference sequence). The V gene lost 0 bases and the J gene lost 6 bases, with 12 bases spanning the gap. The CDR3 sequence is CAWSVLEEGQPQHF. For the CDR3, the DNA is TGTGCCTGGAGTGTACTTGAGGAAGGTCAGCCCCAGCATTTT.

This chain links TRBV9 with TRBJ1-4; D unresolved. CDR1 and CDR2 (germline): SGDLS, YYNGEE. The CDR3 length is 15 residues. The V gene lost 0 bases and the J gene lost 0 bases, with 6 bases spanning the gap. CDR3 loop: CASSVGPATNEKLFF. The CDR3 region has the DNA TGTGCCAGCAGCGTAGGCCCAGCAACTAATGAAAAACTGTTTTTT.

The V and J genes are TRBV27 and TRBJ2-5, with 7 bases identical to TRBD2. After removal of 5 bases from V and 0 bases from J, the junction contained 3 bases not matched to a gene. The CDR3 has 14 amino acids. Germline CDR1 MNHEY, CDR2 SMNVEV (reference sequence). Here the CDR3 reads CASSMGLNQETQYF. The CDR3 region has the DNA TGTGCCAGCAGTATGGGACTAAACCAAGAGACCCAGTACTTC.

The rearrangement uses TRBV27 and TRBJ2-7, with 7 nucleotides matching TRBD1. Germline assignment: CDR1 MNHEY and CDR2 SMNVEV (reference sequence). This CDR3 contains 14 residues. V was clipped by 3 bases and J by 3 bases; unmatched bases: 5. The CDR3 coding sequence is TGTGCCAGCAGTTTTAATGACAGGGTCTACGAGCAGTACTTC. Translation: CASSFNDRVYEQYF.

The J gene is TRBJ2-7, the V gene TRBV18; 9 bases match TRBD2. Germline V gene data show CDR1 as KGHSH and CDR2 as LQKENI. V lost 6 bases and J lost 6; bases outside the gene matches: 9. This CDR3 comprises 14 residues. The CDR3 coding sequence is TGTGCCAGCTCGCCGCCGGGACTAGCTCGCGAGCAGTACTTC. Translating it yields CASSPPGLAREQYF.

The V gene is TRBV1, the J gene TRBJ2-1; whether TRBD1, the table's D call, matches the DNA was not checked. TRBV1 is a documented pseudogene. The CDR3 length is 17 residues. CDR3 bases: TGCACCAGCAGCCAAAGACGCGACAGGGCCTCCTACAATGAGCAGTTCTTC. Residues: CTSSQRRDRASYNEQFF.

The rearrangement links TRBV15 to TRBJ2-5; no clear D gene. CDR1 and CDR2 from the germline V gene are LNHNV and YYDKDF (reference sequence). The V gene lost 0 bases and the J gene lost 5 bases, with 7 bases spanning the gap. The CDR3 has 13 amino acids. CDR3 sequence: CATSRDPGETQYF. The CDR3 bases are TGTGCCACCAGCAGAGATCCCGGGGAGACCCAGTACTTC.

The rearrangement uses TRBV6-1 and TRBJ2-7; the match to TRBD2 covers 11 bases. J lost 1 base, V lost 4 bases, and 9 bases had no gene match. This CDR3 comprises 17 residues. Germline V CDR1 and CDR2: MNHNS, SASEGT. The CDR3 sequence is CASSAFPGTSGSYEQYF. The CDR3 region has the DNA TGTGCCAGCAGTGCCTTCCCTGGGACTAGCGGATCCTACGAGCAGTACTTC.

The rearrangement joins TRBV19 to TRBJ1-5; D possibly corresponds to TRBD1 (6 bases). The V and J ends lost 4 bases and 1 base respectively, with 11 bases between them. Germline values: CDR1 LNHDA, CDR2 SQIVND (reference sequence). The CDR3 sequence is 15 residues long. The DNA for the CDR3 is TGTGCCAGTAGTAGCCTCGGACAGAGCAATCAGCCCCAGCATTTT. Its protein product is CASSSLGQSNQPQHF.

The chain has TRBV27 and TRBJ2-1; 13 nucleotides line up with TRBD2. The V and J ends lost 4 bases and 10 bases, in that order; junction bases with no gene match: 7. Germline V CDR1 and CDR2: MNHEY, SMNVEV (reference sequence). The CDR3 extends over 15 amino acids. The CDR3 is CASSSGLAGVGEQFF. The DNA for the CDR3 is TGTGCCAGCAGTTCAGGACTAGCGGGGGTAGGGGAGCAGTTCTTC.

This clone was observed a few times. For the CDR3, the DNA is TGTGCCAGCAACTATATACCGGCCACTGAAGCTTTCTTT. It codes for CASNYIPATEAFF. The chain is built from TRBV7-9 and TRBJ1-1; D not certain. V lost 7 bases to trimming and J lost 4 bases, with 13 bases between them. The CDR3 covers 13 residues. Germline V gene sequence: CDR1 SEHNR, CDR2 FQNEAQ (reference sequence). Using reference TRBV7-9 and TRBJ1-1 for the parts outside the CDR3, the full variable domain is DTGVSQNPRHKITKRGQNVTFRCDPISEHNRLYWYRQTLGQGPEFLTYFQNEAQLEKSRLLSDRFSAERPKGSFSTLEIQRTEQGDSAMYLCASNYIPATEAFFGQGTRLTVV.

The chain recombines TRBV4-3 with TRBJ2-1; TRBD2 matches 10 bases. Germline V CDR1 and CDR2: LGHNA, YSLEER. The ends lost 0 bases at V and 5 bases at J; junction bases unmatched: 13. The CDR3 has 19 residues. CDR3 bases: TGCGCCAGCAGCCAAGATCTACTTATCCGGACTAGCGGAAACAATGAGCAGTTCTTC. It specifies CASSQDLLIRTSGNNEQFF.

The rearrangement uses TRBV7-9 and TRBJ2-4; TRBD1 agrees at 12 bases. The J segment lost 8 bases and the V segment lost 5 bases, leaving 10 bases of the junction unmatched. Germline loops: CDR1 SEHNR, CDR2 FQNEAQ (reference sequence). The CDR3 covers 16 residues. CDR3 sequence (DNA): TGTGCCAGCAGCCCCCGGGACAGGGGGCGTCTAGACATTCAGTACTTC. It encodes CASSPRDRGRLDIQYF.

The rearrangement joins TRBV9 to TRBJ2-2, with D uncertain. This CDR3 is built from 15 residues. The V gene's germline CDR1 is SGDLS and CDR2 YYNGEE. The V end was cut by 3 bases, the J end by 1 base, with 10 bases between. The CDR3 nucleotides read TGTGCCAGCAGCGCCGGCGACTGGAACACCGGGGAGCTGTTTTTT. This translates into CASSAGDWNTGELFF. Combining the CDR3 with reference TRBV9 and TRBJ2-2 gives the whole variable domain DSGVTQTPKHLITATGQRVTLRCSPRSGDLSVYWYQQSLDQGLQFLIQYYNGEERAKGNILERFSAQQFPDLHSELNLSSLELGDSALYFCASSAGDWNTGELFFGEGSRLTVL.

V usage is TRBV2 and J usage is TRBJ1-4; TRBD1 matches 8 bases. With 6 bases clipped from V and 8 bases from J, the junction kept 11 bases outside the gene matches. The CDR3 has 15 residues. In germline, CDR1 is SNHLY, CDR2 FYNNEI. The CDR3 sequence is CASRNTGGIGEKLFF. CDR3 sequence (DNA): TGTGCCAGCAGGAACACAGGGGGAATTGGGGAAAAACTGTTTTTT.

This rearrangement joins TRBV6-5 to TRBJ1-2; D gene unclear. The CDR3 totals 12 residues. V dropped 6 bases and J dropped 3 bases, with 8 bases sitting between them. Germline V gene lookup returns CDR1 MNHEY and CDR2 SVGAGI. This CDR3 reads CASSGLDYGYTF. In DNA form, the CDR3 reads TGTGCCAGCAGCGGACTGGACTATGGCTACACCTTC.

The CDR3 nucleotides read TGTGCCAGCAGCTTAGACACCCATGAGCAGTTCTTC. It encodes CASSLDTHEQFF. J is TRBJ2-1 and V is TRBV7-6; D unresolved. CDR1 and CDR2 from the germline V gene are SGHVS and FNYEAQ. The V gene lost 1 base and the J gene lost 8 bases, with 6 bases spanning the gap. There are 12 residues in the CDR3. The full variable domain, with the rest looked up from reference TRBV7-6 and TRBJ2-1, is GAGVSQSPRYKVTKRGQDVALRCDPISGHVSLYWYRQALGQGPEFLTYFNYEAQQDKSGLPNDRFSAERPEGSISTLTIQRTEQRDSAMYRCASSLDTHEQFFGPGTRLTVL.

This rearrangement joins TRBV4-3 to TRBJ2-1; TRBD2 agrees at 13 bases. CDR3 length equals 15 residues. CDR1 is LGHNA and CDR2 is YSLEER in the germline V gene. The V gene end was trimmed by 3 bases and the J gene end by 5 bases; junction bases not matched to a gene: 1. The CDR3 region has the DNA TGCGCCAGCAGCCAGGGACTAGCGGGGAACAATGAGCAGTTCTTC. It codes for CASSQGLAGNNEQFF.

This clone was observed once. The V call is TRBV15, the J call TRBJ1-5; no clear D gene. The V and J ends lost 4 bases and 6 bases respectively, with 7 bases between them. CDR3 length: 12 amino acids. Germline V gives CDR1 LNHNV, CDR2 YYDKDF (reference sequence). The DNA for the CDR3 is TGTGCCACCAGCATCACGGGTCAGCCCCAGCATTTT. Amino acids: CATSITGQPQHF.

The chain couples TRBV7-2 to TRBJ1-1; 8 bases fit TRBD1. V lost 5 bases, J lost 4 bases, and 3 bases stayed unmatched. The CDR3 runs to 13 residues. Germline loops: CDR1 SGHTA, CDR2 FQGNSA. The CDR3 DNA follows: TGTGCCAGCAGCCCCAGGGGGCCCACTGAAGCTTTCTTT. As protein: CASSPRGPTEAFF. The whole variable domain, filled in from reference TRBV7-2 and TRBJ1-1, reads GAGVSQSPSNKVTEKGKDVELRCDPISGHTALYWYRQSLGQGLEFLIYFQGNSAPDKSGLPSDRFSAERTGGSVSTLTIQRTQQEDSAVYLCASSPRGPTEAFFGQGTRLTVV.

The chain has TRBV7-9 and TRBJ2-3, with TRBD2 matching over 7 bases. V lost 5 bases to trimming and J lost 2 bases; unmatched junction nucleotides: 4. The CDR3 has 14 amino acids. Germline assignment: CDR1 SEHNR and CDR2 FQNEAQ (reference sequence). The CDR3 DNA sequence: TGTGCCAGCAGCCGGACTAGGAACACAGATACGCAGTATTTT. Its protein is CASSRTRNTDTQYF.

This clone was counted once. This chain links TRBV10-3 with TRBJ2-3; 7 bases are a match to TRBD2. The CDR3 spans 14 residues. J was trimmed by 9 bases and V by 6 bases; bases with no gene match: 12. Germline values: CDR1 ENHRY, CDR2 SYGVKD. CDR3 amino acids: CAISPGLGWDTQYF. DNA for the CDR3: TGTGCCATCAGCCCCGGACTAGGATGGGACACGCAGTATTTT.

The chain employs TRBV28 and TRBJ1-1; the match to TRBD1 covers 11 bases. CDR1 MDHEN and CDR2 SYDVKM come from the germline V gene. V lost 5 bases to trimming and J lost 0 bases; unmatched junction nucleotides: 5. CDR3 length: 16 residues. The CDR3 sequence: CASSRGTGGLNTEAFF. CDR3 nucleotides: TGTGCCAGCAGTCGTGGGACAGGGGGTTTGAACACTGAAGCTTTCTTT. Filled out from reference TRBV28 and TRBJ1-1, the complete variable domain reads DVKVTQSSRYLVKRTGEKVFLECVQDMDHENMFWYRQDPGLGLRLIYFSYDVKMKEKGDIPEGYSVSREKKERFSLILESASTNQTSMYLCASSRGTGGLNTEAFFGQGTRLTVV.

The chain is built from TRBV27 and TRBJ2-7; TRBD1 is a possible D gene (6 bases). CDR1 is MNHEY and CDR2 is SMNVEV in the germline V gene (reference sequence). V shed 4 bases and J shed 2 bases, with 15 bases lying between them. This CDR3 has 15 amino acids. CDR3 nucleotides: TGTGCCAGCAGTTCGCAGGGGTTTGGAACCTACGAGCAGTACTTC. It is translated as CASSSQGFGTYEQYF.

This clone was found a few times. The chain recombines TRBV5-1 with TRBJ2-5, with 9 bases lining up with TRBD1. The CDR3 length is 14 residues. The V gene's germline CDR1 is SGHRS and CDR2 YFSETQ. V dropped 6 bases and J dropped 5; count of bases not matched to a gene: 8. CDR3 nucleotides: TGCGCCAGCAAAGTACAGGGGGCTGGGGAGACCCAGTACTTC. This translates into CASKVQGAGETQYF.

The chain carries TRBV11-3 and TRBJ2-5, with D unresolved. The germline CDR1 and CDR2 sequences are SGHNT and YENEEA. CDR3 length: 13 amino acids. Deletions cut 3 bases from V and 1 base from J, with 6 bases between. The CDR3 is CASSLRIQETQYF. Written as DNA, the CDR3 is TGTGCCAGCAGCTTGCGGATCCAAGAGACCCAGTACTTC.

The V and J genes are TRBV7-9 and TRBJ2-1, with D perhaps matching TRBD2 (6 bases). CDR1 and CDR2 (germline): SEHNR, FQNEAQ (reference sequence). V lost 4 bases and J 5 bases, leaving 18 bases between the germline ends. CDR3 size: 16 residues. For the CDR3, the DNA is TGTGCCAGCAGCTCCCCACGACTAGGTTTCGACAATGAGCAGTTCTTC. This translates into CASSSPRLGFDNEQFF.

V is TRBV28 and J is TRBJ1-2; 10 bases align to TRBD1. The CDR3 contains 15 residues. Trimming cost V 8 bases and J 7 bases; bases outside gene matches: 13. CDR1 and CDR2 (germline): MDHEN, SYDVKM. The CDR3 is CASGPGQGPSVGYTF. DNA of the CDR3: TGTGCCAGCGGCCCGGGACAGGGGCCCTCTGTTGGCTACACCTTC.

Only one count was recorded for this clone. The V gene is TRBV29-1, the J gene TRBJ2-2; possibly TRBD2 for D (5 bases). With 6 bases removed from V and 4 bases from J, the gap between germline ends came to 21 bases. CDR1 is SQVTM and CDR2 is ANQGSEA in the germline V gene. The CDR3 is made up of 16 amino acids. DNA for the CDR3: TGCAGCGTCCAAGGAACTAGTATTGTCGGCACCGGGGAGCTGTTTTTT. Encoded protein: CSVQGTSIVGTGELFF.